Each of the 23 T cell receptor beta chains below was sequenced from the same sample in a study of T cell repertoires in cytomegalovirus infection. Each CDR3 protein gets one entry after TCRdb re-called the reads with MiXCR. The table lists around 740,000 distinct CDR3 sequences, 35% of them singletons, with more than 2.5% in the top ten. Source material: PBMCs. Receptor source: a human donor in good health (CMV status not recorded). Some clones in this sample may be carry-over from other donors' samples.

This clonotype occurred a few times. The chain is built from TRBV7-3 and TRBJ1-3; a weak D match, TRBD1 (6 bases). V shed 5 bases and J shed 1 base, with 12 bases lying between them. From germline, CDR1 is SGHTA and CDR2 FQGTGA. The CDR3 is 15 amino acids. CDR3 in DNA: TGTGCCAGCAGCGCCCAGAGGGGGTCTGGAAACACCATATATTTT. It translates to CASSAQRGSGNTIYF. The variable domain in full, completed from reference TRBV7-3 and TRBJ1-3, reads GAGVSQTPSNKVTEKGKYVELRCDPISGHTALYWYRQSLGQGPEFLIYFQGTGAADDSGLPNDRFFAVRPEGSVSTLKIQRTERGDSAVYLCASSAQRGSGNTIYFGEGSWLTVV.

This chain joins TRBV13 and TRBJ1-6, with TRBD1 matching 7 bases. The CDR3 loop spans 16 amino acids. Looked up from germline, CDR1 is PRHDT and CDR2 is FYEKMQ (reference sequence). J gave up 7 bases and V 3 bases, and 9 bases lay outside the gene matches. CDR3 sequence (DNA): TGTGCCAGCAGCTTGACCAGGGGGATTTACAATTCACCCCTCCACTTT. Residues: CASSLTRGIYNSPLHF.

Only a few counts were recorded for this clonotype. V usage is TRBV7-9 and J usage is TRBJ1-2; TRBD1 aligns across 9 bases. The germline V gene encodes CDR1 SEHNR and CDR2 FQNEAQ (reference sequence). The CDR3 is 15 residues long. V was clipped by 5 bases and J by 0 bases; unmatched bases: 4. CDR3 residues: CASSPGQGSNYGYTF. The CDR3, as DNA: TGTGCCAGCAGCCCGGGACAGGGTTCTAACTATGGCTACACCTTC.

At least ten counts were recorded for this clonotype. The chain recombines TRBV7-2 with TRBJ2-7; maybe TRBD1 (6 bases). CDR1 SGHTA and CDR2 FQGNSA come from the germline V gene. V was trimmed by 4 bases and J by 2 bases, leaving 12 bases between them. CDR3 length: 14 amino acids. CDR3 sequence: CASSSVGQTYEQYF. The CDR3 coding sequence is TGTGCCAGCAGCTCGGTAGGACAGACCTACGAGCAGTACTTC.

The gene calls are TRBV3-1 and TRBJ2-7; no firm D call. This CDR3 has 14 residues. Deletions cut 4 bases from V and 0 bases from J, with 10 bases between. CDR1 and CDR2 from the germline V gene are LGHDT and YNNKEL (reference sequence). CDR3 sequence (DNA): TGTGCCAGCAGCCCGACCTTGAGCTCCTACGAGCAGTACTTC. It translates to CASSPTLSSYEQYF.

The chain couples TRBV19 to TRBJ2-1; no definite D call. This CDR3 is 18 amino acids long. Germline CDR1 is LNHDA and CDR2 is SQIVND (reference sequence). With 1 base removed from V and 0 bases from J, the gap between germline ends came to 16 bases. Written as DNA, the CDR3 is TGTGCCAGTAGTATAGTAAGGGCCTCCCCCGGCTCCTACAATGAGCAGTTCTTC. The encoded protein is CASSIVRASPGSYNEQFF.

The rearrangement uses TRBV10-3 and TRBJ1-4; D is unresolved. This CDR3 spans 16 amino acids. V gave up 6 bases and J gave up 0 bases, with 14 bases separating them. CDR1 is ENHRY, CDR2 SYGVKD, per germline. This CDR3 is CAISERAFATNEKLFF. CDR3 sequence (DNA): TGTGCCATCAGCGAGCGGGCATTTGCAACTAATGAAAAACTGTTTTTT.

This clonotype was recorded a few times. The chain recombines TRBV27 with TRBJ2-7, with D possibly TRBD2 on 5 matching bases. CDR1 is MNHEY and CDR2 is SMNVEV in the germline V gene (reference sequence). Deletions cut 5 bases from V and 0 bases from J, with 17 bases between. This CDR3 contains 16 residues. The CDR3: CASSPSRGQSSYEQYF. In DNA, the CDR3 is TGTGCCAGCAGTCCTTCCAGAGGGCAAAGCTCCTACGAGCAGTACTTC.

Only a few counts were recorded for this clonotype. The chain recombines TRBV20-1 with TRBJ2-7; TRBD2 matches at 8 bases. CDR1 is DFQATT and CDR2 is SNEGSKA in the germline V gene (reference sequence). V lost 5 bases and J lost 0; bases outside the gene matches: 6. CDR3 size: 14 residues. The DNA for the CDR3 is TGCAGTGCTGGTAGCGGGGAGAGCTCCTACGAGCAGTACTTC. Residues: CSAGSGESSYEQYF.

The chain links TRBV20-1 to TRBJ1-6; no definite D call. The CDR3 is 16 amino acids. Trimming removed 2 bases at V and 0 bases at J, with 11 bases between. Germline lookup yields CDR1 DFQATT and CDR2 SNEGSKA (reference sequence). The CDR3 here is CSARPHGGSYNSPLHF. DNA for the CDR3: TGCAGTGCTAGACCCCATGGCGGCTCCTATAATTCACCCCTCCACTTT.

The chain couples TRBV12-3 or TRBV12-4 to TRBJ1-2, with a possible D match to TRBD1 (5 bases). The germline V and J ends were trimmed by 1 base and 7 bases, with 10 bases remaining between them. The CDR3 consists of 13 residues. The CDR3 region is CASSLGQGPGYTF. The DNA for the CDR3 is TGTGCCAGCAGTTTAGGGCAGGGACCTGGCTACACCTTC.

V is TRBV7-8 and J is TRBJ1-1; the D gene is possibly TRBD1 (5 bases). CDR3 length: 13 amino acids. CDR1 SGHVS and CDR2 FQNEAQ come from the germline V gene. The V end lost 0 bases, the J end lost 7 bases, and 9 bases lay between the germline ends. The CDR3 spells CASSLAMGGEAFF. CDR3 nucleotide sequence: TGTGCCAGCAGCTTAGCGATGGGGGGTGAAGCTTTCTTT. Variable domain in full (rest from reference TRBV7-8 and TRBJ1-1): GAGVSQSPRYKVAKRGQDVALRCDPISGHVSLFWYQQALGQGPEFLTYFQNEAQLDKSGLPSDRFFAERPEGSVSTLKIQRTQQEDSAVYLCASSLAMGGEAFFGQGTRLTVV.

The chain carries TRBV11-3 and TRBJ2-3; 10 bases are a match to TRBD2. The ends lost 6 bases at V and 0 bases at J; junction bases unmatched: 18. The CDR3 length is 20 residues. Germline V lookup: CDR1 SGHNT, CDR2 YENEEA. The CDR3 coding sequence is TGTGCCAGCAGTTGCCCGGGACTAGCGTTACACATCTCTAGCACAGATACGCAGTATTTT. This gives the protein CASSCPGLALHISSTDTQYF. The full variable domain, its missing parts supplied by reference TRBV11-3 and TRBJ2-3, is EAGVVQSPRYKIIEKKQPVAFWCNPISGHNTLYWYLQNLGQGPELLIRYENEEAVDDSQLPKDRFSAERLKGVDSTLKIQPAELGDSAVYLCASSCPGLALHISSTDTQYFGPGTRLTVL.

This clonotype has a count of ten or more. The chain is built from TRBV7-8 and TRBJ2-3; maybe TRBD2 (5 bases). From germline, CDR1 is SGHVS and CDR2 FQNEAQ. The CDR3 has 13 residues. V was clipped by 4 bases and J by 2 bases, with 7 bases between them. This chain's CDR3 is CASSWRPTDTQYF. Here the CDR3 DNA reads TGTGCCAGCAGCTGGAGGCCCACAGATACGCAGTATTTT.

The chain couples TRBV28 to TRBJ2-1; 10 bases agree with TRBD2. The CDR3 runs 15 residues. Losses at the gene ends were 3 bases for V and 8 bases for J; bases not matched to a gene: 7. Germline V gene data show CDR1 as MDHEN and CDR2 as SYDVKM. The CDR3, as DNA: TGTGCCAGCAGTTTCCCCAGCGGGGGGGTCGATGAGCAGTTCTTC. Residues: CASSFPSGGVDEQFF.

A few counts support this clonotype. The chain carries TRBV7-9 and TRBJ1-1; unclear D gene. V dropped 1 base and J dropped 3 bases, with 21 bases sitting between them. There are 18 residues in the CDR3. Per the germline V gene, CDR1 is SEHNR and CDR2 is FQNEAQ (reference sequence). CDR3 coding DNA: TGTGCCAGCAGCTTAGTCCGCTCCTCGTGGCAGGCGGACACTGAAGCTTTCTTT. Its protein product is CASSLVRSSWQADTEAFF.

This clonotype was detected only a few times. The gene calls are TRBV19 and TRBJ2-4; D remains ambiguous. CDR1 and CDR2 from the germline V gene are LNHDA and SQIVND (reference sequence). The CDR3 contains 15 residues. The germline V and J ends were trimmed by 8 bases and 0 bases, with 14 bases remaining between them. CDR3 amino acids: CASCDSILAKNIQYF. As DNA, the CDR3 is TGTGCCAGTTGTGACTCAATACTAGCCAAAAACATTCAGTACTTC.

This clonotype has more than one count but fewer than ten. This sequence joins TRBV7-9 and TRBJ1-4, with D unresolved. Germline V lookup: CDR1 SEHNR, CDR2 FQNEAQ (reference sequence). V was shortened by 3 bases and J by 5 bases, with 7 bases between the two germline ends. The CDR3 is 13 residues long. CDR3 sequence (DNA): TGTGCCAGCAGCTTCTCCCCCAATGAAAAACTGTTTTTT. Translation: CASSFSPNEKLFF.

The chain carries TRBV6-2 or TRBV6-3 and TRBJ2-3; D may be TRBD2 (6 bases). Trimming pared 5 bases from V and 1 base from J, leaving 25 bases between. Germline loops: CDR1 MNHEY, CDR2 SVGEGT. The CDR3 runs to 19 residues. CDR3 protein: CASSKMGLQRHSGTDTQYF. The CDR3, as DNA: TGTGCCAGCAGTAAGATGGGACTTCAAAGACACTCCGGCACAGATACGCAGTATTTT.

This clonotype was observed a few times. The CDR3 spells CSAGRGPQGETQYF. In DNA, the CDR3 is TGCAGTGCTGGAAGGGGGCCCCAGGGTGAGACCCAGTACTTC. The chain links TRBV20-1 to TRBJ2-5; 7 positions agree with TRBD1. Germline V gene lookup returns CDR1 DFQATT and CDR2 SNEGSKA (reference sequence). CDR3 length: 14 residues. V trimming: 5 bases; J trimming: 5 bases; junction bases outside the gene matches: 11.

The chain uses TRBV12-3 or TRBV12-4 and TRBJ2-7, with a tentative D call TRBD2 (6 bases). V was pared by 5 bases and J by 4 bases, with 24 bases between. This CDR3 is built from 17 residues. The CDR3: CASSHRPGSGDRYEQYF. CDR3 coding DNA: TGTGCCAGCAGTCACAGGCCTGGTAGCGGAGATCGATACGAGCAGTACTTC.

This clonotype turned up a few times. The chain combines TRBV20-1 with TRBJ2-7; TRBD1 aligns across 9 bases. Unmatched junction bases numbered 13, after V lost 7 bases and J lost 3 bases. The V gene's germline CDR1 is DFQATT and CDR2 SNEGSKA (reference sequence). The CDR3 spans 15 residues. The CDR3 DNA is TGCAGTGTTATGCCGTTGGGGACAGGGATCTACGAGCAGTACTTC. It yields the protein CSVMPLGTGIYEQYF.

The rearrangement joins TRBV12-5 to TRBJ2-1; the D call may be TRBD1 or TRBD2 (5 bases each). This CDR3 has 12 amino acids. Germline CDR1 is LGHNT and CDR2 is FRNRAP. Between the trimmed V and J ends, which lost 2 bases and 7 bases, there was a span of 6 bases. The CDR3 nucleotides are TGTGCTAGTGGTTTGTGGGGGAATGAGCAGTTCTTC. Translating it yields CASGLWGNEQFF.